This T cell receptor (beta chain) was sequenced in a study of blood T cell repertoires in COVID-19. Repertoires were generated with immunoSEQ multiplex PCR, while TCRdb's copy carries only in-frame clones and drops some. The table shows 200,000 to 250,000 clones, with about 90% occurring only once. The CDR3 runs to 16 residues. Losses at the gene ends were 5 bases for V and 5 bases for J; bases not matched to a gene: 9. CDR1 is MDHEN, CDR2 SYDVKM, per germline. Sequences were obtained from peripheral blood. The sequence came from a man aged 35 to 55 with active or convalescent COVID-19. The chain joins TRBV28 to TRBJ1-5; 10 bases map to TRBD1. This CDR3 is CASSPGTGVMYQPQHF. The CDR3 nucleotides are TGTGCCAGCAGTCCCGGGACAGGGGTAATGTATCAGCCCCAGCATTTT.